The rows below give T cell receptor beta chains drawn from one sample of a study of T cells after yellow fever vaccination. TCRdb ran MiXCR on the 5' RACE reads and lists one entry per CDR3 protein. The sample consists of 150,000 to 200,000 distinct CDR3 sequences, approximately 6% of them appearing once. The input for sequencing was CD4+ T cells sorted from PBMCs, taken on the day of the first yellow fever vaccination. These receptors were taken from a man younger than 30 who received the YFV17D yellow fever vaccine. The CDR3 runs from the conserved cysteine through the conserved F or W. The order of the fields is clone size, V gene, D gene, J gene, CDR3 protein, CDR3 DNA. The D gene is left open where the match is weak. Size is stated for part of the rows, as once, few or many counts, or as a class when the clone is expanded.

many	TRBV19	TRBD2	TRBJ2-7	CASSIGGSSYEQYF	TGTGCCAGTAGTATAGGCGGGAGCTCCTACGAGCAGTACTTC
few	TRBV6-1	TRBD2	TRBJ2-3	CASSLAGGIDTQYF	TGTGCCAGCAGTCTAGCGGGGGGAATAGATACGCAGTATTTT
many	TRBV6-5	TRBD1	TRBJ1-1	CASSYDAGDSRVF	TGTGCCAGCAGTTACGACGCGGGGGACAGTAGGGTCTTT
NA	TRBV30	TRBD1	TRBJ2-3	CAWSRRDRGHTDTQYF	TGTGCCTGGAGCCGCCGGGACAGGGGGCACACAGATACGCAGTATTTT
NA	TRBV6-5	NA	TRBJ2-5	CASSYSGTLGETQYF	TGTGCCAGCAGTTACTCGGGCACTCTGGGGGAGACCCAGTACTTC
many	TRBV7-2	TRBD1	TRBJ2-2	CASSPRDRGELFF	TGTGCCAGCAGCCCCCGGGACAGAGGGGAGCTGTTTTTT
few	TRBV5-6	NA	TRBJ2-5	CASSLVSGARGETQYF	TGTGCCAGCAGCTTGGTCTCAGGGGCGAGAGGAGAGACCCAGTACTTC
many	TRBV29-1	TRBD1	TRBJ1-2	CSARGQEYGYTF	TGCAGCGCCCGAGGACAGGAGTATGGCTACACCTTC
few	TRBV18	TRBD1	TRBJ1-2	CASSPQIRDRGPYGYTF	TGTGCCAGCTCACCTCAAATCCGGGACAGGGGACCCTATGGCTACACCTTC
many	TRBV7-8	TRBD1	TRBJ1-1	CASSGGRGDTEAFF	TGTGCCAGCAGCGGGGGCAGGGGGGACACTGAAGCTTTCTTT
NA	TRBV20-1	TRBD1	TRBJ2-5	CSANRGLETQYF	TGCAGTGCGAACAGGGGATTAGAGACCCAGTACTTC
few	TRBV6-1	NA	TRBJ2-3	CASGDRGRGTDTQYF	TGTGCCAGCGGAGACCGGGGACGGGGGACGGATACGCAGTATTTT
many	TRBV4-2	NA	TRBJ2-2	CASSQSRGLNTGELFF	TGTGCCAGCAGCCAGTCCCGGGGGCTAAACACCGGGGAGCTGTTTTTT
many	TRBV3-1	TRBD1	TRBJ1-2	CASSRRLLPGTADYGYTF	TGTGCCAGCAGCCGGCGACTACTCCCGGGGACAGCCGACTATGGCTACACCTTC
NA	TRBV28	NA	TRBJ2-7	CASSLYRREQYF	TGTGCCAGCAGTTTGTACAGGAGAGAGCAGTACTTC
NA	TRBV11-2	NA	TRBJ2-7	CASSASGTLSYEQYF	TGTGCCAGCAGTGCTTCAGGGACACTATCCTACGAGCAGTACTTC
few	TRBV12-3/TRBV12-4	NA	TRBJ2-7	CASKRGQGIYEQYF	TGTGCCAGCAAAAGAGGGCAGGGTATCTACGAGCAGTACTTC
many	TRBV6-5	TRBD1	TRBJ1-3	CASSLLQGAGNTIYF	TGTGCCAGCAGCCTCCTACAGGGGGCTGGAAACACCATATATTTT
few	TRBV12-3/TRBV12-4	NA	TRBJ2-1	CASSFRRVPPYNEQFF	TGTGCCAGCAGTTTCCGTAGGGTACCCCCCTACAATGAGCAGTTCTTC
NA	TRBV5-1	NA	TRBJ2-7	CASSLEPGEQYF	TGCGCCAGCAGCTTGGAACCAGGCGAGCAGTACTTC
NA	TRBV28	NA	TRBJ2-2	CASTASNTGELFF	TGTGCCAGCACTGCATCGAACACCGGGGAGCTGTTTTTT
NA	TRBV28	NA	TRBJ2-5	CASSLAAGEGETQYF	TGTGCCAGCAGTTTAGCGGCAGGGGAAGGGGAGACCCAGTACTTC
few	TRBV7-2	TRBD1	TRBJ1-2	CASSPAEGASGYTF	TGTGCCAGCAGCCCTGCTGAGGGGGCAAGTGGCTACACCTTC
many	TRBV4-2	TRBD2	TRBJ2-1	CASSQWGEGNEQFF	TGTGCCAGCAGCCAGTGGGGGGAGGGCAATGAGCAGTTCTTC
many	TRBV13	NA	TRBJ2-3	CASSSRIAGDTQYF	TGTGCCAGCAGCTCCCGAATCGCGGGGGATACGCAGTATTTT